This T cell receptor beta chain emerged from a study of T cell clonotyping in hematopoietic cell transplantation. Findings and caveats of the study: Without cell sorting, CD4 versus CD8 contributions remain unresolved.

This clone has a single count. Its target is unknown. TCRdb's table, derived via immunoSEQ multiplex PCR, lists solely in-frame clones and lacks some. The sample holds 4,000 to 5,500 clones, around 96% seen once. After removal of 6 bases from V and 4 bases from J, the junction contained 17 bases not matched to a gene. Germline V gene lookup returns CDR1 SGHTA and CDR2 FQGNSA. The CDR3 has 17 amino acids. The specimen was PBMCs, collected 100 days after allogeneic stem cell transplant. The chain uses TRBV7-2 and TRBJ2-5; TRBD2 matches 7 bases. The TCR was taken from a male patient in his thirties or forties who had an allogeneic stem cell transplant from a related donor, so the T cells may come from the graft donor. Some clones in this sample may be carry-over from other donors' samples. CDR3 loop: CASSWGIGGSFGETQYF. The CDR3, as DNA: TGTGCCAGCAGTTGGGGGATCGGGGGGAGCTTCGGAGAGACCCAGTACTTC.